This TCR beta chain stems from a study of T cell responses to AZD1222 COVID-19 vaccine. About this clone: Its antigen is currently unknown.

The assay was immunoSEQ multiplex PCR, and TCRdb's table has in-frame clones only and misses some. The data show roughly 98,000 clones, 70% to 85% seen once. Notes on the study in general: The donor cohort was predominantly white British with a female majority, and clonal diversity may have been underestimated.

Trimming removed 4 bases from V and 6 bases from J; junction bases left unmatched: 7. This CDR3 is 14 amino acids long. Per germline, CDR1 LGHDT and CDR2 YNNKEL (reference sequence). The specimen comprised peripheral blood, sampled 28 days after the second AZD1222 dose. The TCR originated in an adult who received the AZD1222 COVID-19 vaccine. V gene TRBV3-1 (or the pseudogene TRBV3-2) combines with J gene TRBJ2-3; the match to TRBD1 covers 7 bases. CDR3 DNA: TGTGCCAGCAGCCCGACAGGGTCCTCGGATACGCAGTATTTT. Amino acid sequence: CASSPTGSSDTQYF.